Shown below are 4 T cell receptor beta chains from a single sample sequenced in a study of cytomegalovirus exposure and HLA in healthy donors. The method was immunoSEQ multiplex PCR; TCRdb's version includes in-frame clones alone and lacks a portion of them. The repertoire holds about 400,000 clones, with approximately 90% as singletons. Input material: PBMCs. Receptor source: a woman between 18 and 30 years old in good health and CMV-seronegative.

This sequence joins TRBV7-9 and TRBJ2-1; TRBD1 agrees at 7 bases. The V gene end was trimmed by 1 base and the J gene end by 13 bases; junction bases not matched to a gene: 1. This CDR3 is 11 amino acids long. Germline CDR1 reads SEHNR; CDR2 reads FQNEAQ (reference sequence). The CDR3, as DNA: TGTGCCAGCAGCTTAGAAGGGGGCCAGTTCTTC. This translates into CASSLEGGQFF.

This clone was counted only a few times. The V and J genes are TRBV2 and TRBJ1-4; weak D call: TRBD1 (5 bases). This CDR3 contains 10 residues. V was trimmed by 8 bases and J by 11 bases, leaving 9 bases between them. The germline CDR1 and CDR2 sequences are SNHLY and FYNNEI. CDR3 in amino acids: CASGEGKLFF. The CDR3 DNA is TGTGCCAGCGGGGAGGGGAAACTGTTTTTT.

J is TRBJ1-2 and V is TRBV10-3; D gene unclear. This CDR3 has 11 amino acids. Germline CDR1 reads ENHRY; CDR2 reads SYGVKD. Trimming cost V 5 bases and J 14 bases, with 15 bases left between them. The CDR3 DNA sequence: TGTGCCATCAGTTCCTCGGCGGCCTGGACCTTC. The encoded protein is CAISSSAAWTF.

The V call is TRBV5-5, the J call TRBJ1-4; D gene unclear. This CDR3 is built from 16 residues. Between the trimmed V and J ends, which lost 0 bases and 8 bases, there was a span of 17 bases. The germline gives CDR1 SGHKS, CDR2 YYEKEE (reference sequence). This CDR3 reads CASSLGSGSAVEKLFF. In DNA form, the CDR3 reads TGTGCCAGCAGCTTGGGCTCCGGGTCCGCGGTGGAAAAACTGTTTTTT.